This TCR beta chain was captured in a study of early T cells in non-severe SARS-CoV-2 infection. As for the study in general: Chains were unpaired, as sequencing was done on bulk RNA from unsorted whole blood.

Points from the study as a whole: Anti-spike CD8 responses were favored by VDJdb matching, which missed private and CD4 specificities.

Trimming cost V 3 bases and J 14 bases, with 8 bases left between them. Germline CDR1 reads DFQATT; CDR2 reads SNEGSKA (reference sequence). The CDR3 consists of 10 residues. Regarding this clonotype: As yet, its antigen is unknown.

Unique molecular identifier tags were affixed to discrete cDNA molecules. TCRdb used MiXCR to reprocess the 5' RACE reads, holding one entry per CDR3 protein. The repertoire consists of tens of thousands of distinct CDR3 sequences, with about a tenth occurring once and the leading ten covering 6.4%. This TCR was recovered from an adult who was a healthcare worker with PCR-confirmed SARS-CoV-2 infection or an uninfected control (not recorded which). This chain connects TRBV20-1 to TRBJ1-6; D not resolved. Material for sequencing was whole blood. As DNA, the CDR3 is TGCAGTGCTAGGCGGGAGGCCCTCCACTTT. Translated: CSARREALHF.